This TCR beta chain is from a study of blood T cell repertoires in COVID-19. In the study overall: Acute-phase and convalescent COVID-19 samples originated in the United States, Italy and Spain. PBMCs, B-cell-depleted T cells, or T cells were the source of the cDNA or gDNA that made up the material.

J gave up 4 bases and V 4 bases, and 5 bases lay outside the gene matches. CDR3 length: 14 residues. Per the germline V gene, CDR1 is SEHNR and CDR2 is FQNEAQ (reference sequence). Those enrolled in Seattle joined during active infection and were followed longitudinally afterward. Assay used: immunoSEQ multiplex PCR; TCRdb lists only in-frame clones, some missing. The table includes 190,000 or so clones, 85% detected once. The TCR comes from a man in his 60s with COVID-19, enrolled during active disease. The sample was peripheral blood. This chain uses TRBV7-9 with TRBJ1-1; 8 nucleotides line up with TRBD1. This CDR3 is CASSSTGVLTEAFF. For the CDR3, the DNA is TGTGCCAGCAGCTCGACAGGGGTACTCACTGAAGCTTTCTTT.